The present T cell receptor beta chain was sequenced within a study of beta chain features in type 1 diabetes. Study-level results: TCRB CDR3s were moderately but significantly shorter in Type 1 diabetes patients in all four CD4+ subsets.

Sorting based on CD45RO/CCR7/CD25/CD127/CD95/CD27 separated CD4+ naive, central memory, regulatory and stem cell-like memory cells. Since all of the isolated RNA was reverse transcribed, expressed TCRB transcripts were what got sequenced. The read count averaged approximately 4 million across naive, central memory and regulatory T cell samples. The protocol was immunoSEQ multiplex PCR, while the TCRdb copy is restricted to in-frame clones and leaves out a portion. Among over 200,000 clones, about a tenth were seen once, and the ten largest hold roughly 0.017%. Concerning this clone: Its cognate antigen is unknown.

The sequenced material came from naive CD4+ T cells from blood. The sequence was collected from a man under 40 with type 1 diabetes.

CDR3 residues: CASSYGQSPNNEQFF. In nucleotides, the CDR3 is TGTGCCAGCAGTTATGGACAATCCCCGAACAATGAGCAGTTCTTC. This chain links TRBV25-1 with TRBJ2-1; a weak D match, TRBD1 (5 bases). The CDR3 length is 15 residues. V lost 5 bases and J lost 5, with 16 bases in between. Germline V gene sequence: CDR1 MGHDK, CDR2 SYGVNS. Using reference TRBV25-1 and TRBJ2-1 for the parts outside the CDR3, the full variable domain is EADIYQTPRYLVIGTGKKITLECSQTMGHDKMYWYQQDPGMELHLIHYSYGVNSTEKGDLSSESTVSRIRTEHFPLTLESARPSHTSQYLCASSYGQSPNNEQFFGPGTRLTVL.